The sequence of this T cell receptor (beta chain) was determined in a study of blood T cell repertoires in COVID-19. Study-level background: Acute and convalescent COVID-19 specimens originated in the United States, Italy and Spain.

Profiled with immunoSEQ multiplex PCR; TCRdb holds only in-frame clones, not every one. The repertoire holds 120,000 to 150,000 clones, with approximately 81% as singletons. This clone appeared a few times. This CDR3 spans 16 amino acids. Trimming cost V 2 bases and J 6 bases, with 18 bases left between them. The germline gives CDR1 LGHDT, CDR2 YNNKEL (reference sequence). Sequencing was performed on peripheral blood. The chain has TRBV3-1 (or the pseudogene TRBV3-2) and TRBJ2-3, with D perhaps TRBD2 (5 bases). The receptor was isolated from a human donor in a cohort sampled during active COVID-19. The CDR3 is CASSQSSSSLRDTQYF. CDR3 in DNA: TGTGCCAGCAGCCAATCATCATCTAGCTTGCGGGATACGCAGTATTTT.